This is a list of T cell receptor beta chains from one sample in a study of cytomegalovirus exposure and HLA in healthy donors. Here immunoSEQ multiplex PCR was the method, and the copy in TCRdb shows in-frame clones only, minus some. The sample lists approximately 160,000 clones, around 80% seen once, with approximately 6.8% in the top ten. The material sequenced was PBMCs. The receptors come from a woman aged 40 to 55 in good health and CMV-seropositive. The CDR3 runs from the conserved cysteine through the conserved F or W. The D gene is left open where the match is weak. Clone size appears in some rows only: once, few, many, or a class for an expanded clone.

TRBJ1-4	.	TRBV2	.	TGTGCCAGCAGTGAAACCGGACAACCTAATGAAAAACTGTTTTTT	CASSETGQPNEKLFF
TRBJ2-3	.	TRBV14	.	TGTGCCAGCAGCCCGGGACTTTACACAGATACGCAGTATTTT	CASSPGLYTDTQYF
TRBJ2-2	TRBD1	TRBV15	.	TGTGCCACCAGCAGAGAGGGACAGGGGATGACCGGGGAGCTGTTTTTT	CATSREGQGMTGELFF
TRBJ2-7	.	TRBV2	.	TGTGCCAGCAGTGACAGGTTCCGAGTGGGTTACGAGCAGTACTTC	CASSDRFRVGYEQYF
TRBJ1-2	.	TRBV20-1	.	TGCAGTGCGTCAGGGAACTATGGCTACACCTTC	CSASGNYGYTF
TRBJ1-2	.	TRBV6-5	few	TGTGCCAGCAGCCGACAGGACAAAGGGGATGGCTACACCTTC	CASSRQDKGDGYTF
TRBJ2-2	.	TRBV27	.	TGTGCCAGCAGCCTAAAGAGACAGGTCTCAGGCGCCGGGGAGCTGTTTTTT	CASSLKRQVSGAGELFF
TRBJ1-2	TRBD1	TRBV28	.	TGTGCCAGCAGTCAGACGGGACAGGGATGGGGCTACACCTTC	CASSQTGQGWGYTF
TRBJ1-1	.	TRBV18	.	TGTGCCAGCTCACGACAGCACGAGGTCGACACTGAAGCTTTCTTT	CASSRQHEVDTEAFF
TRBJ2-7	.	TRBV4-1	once	TGCGCCAGCAGCCAAGATAATGGGGAGACGACACCGCCTGCCTACGAGCAGTACTTC	CASSQDNGETTPPAYEQYF
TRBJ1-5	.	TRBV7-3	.	TGTGCCAGCAGCTTAACGTTCTACAGGGCCCTTCAGCCCCAGCATTTT	CASSLTFYRALQPQHF
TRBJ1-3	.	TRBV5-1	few	TGCGCCAGCAGCCCCGGAGACTCTGGAAACACCATATATTTT	CASSPGDSGNTIYF
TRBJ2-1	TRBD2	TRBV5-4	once	TGTGCCAGCAGCCTGACTAGCGGGGCATACAATGAGCAGTTCTTC	CASSLTSGAYNEQFF
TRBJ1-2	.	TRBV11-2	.	TGTGCCAGCAGCACTCGTCAGGGCCCAGCCCGATATGGCTACACCTTC	CASSTRQGPARYGYTF
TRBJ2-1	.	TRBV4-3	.	TGCGCCAGCAGCCAAGAGGCCTTAGACAGTTACAATGAGCAGTTCTTC	CASSQEALDSYNEQFF
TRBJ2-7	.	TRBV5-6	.	TGTGCCAGCAGCTTCGACAGTGACTCCTACGAGCAGTACTTC	CASSFDSDSYEQYF
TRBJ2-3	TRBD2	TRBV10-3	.	TGTGCCATCCGTACTAGCGGACAACTCACAGATACGCAGTATTTT	CAIRTSGQLTDTQYF
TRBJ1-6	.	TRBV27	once	TGTGCCAGCAGTACTGCGGACAGAGATAATTCACCCCTCCACTTT	CASSTADRDNSPLHF
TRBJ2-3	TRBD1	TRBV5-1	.	TGCGCCAGCAGCTTGGGACAGGGCGGCACAGATACGCAGTATTTT	CASSLGQGGTDTQYF
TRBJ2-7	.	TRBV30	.	TGTGCCTGGAGTGTACAGGGCCTCACCTACGAGCAGTACTTC	CAWSVQGLTYEQYF
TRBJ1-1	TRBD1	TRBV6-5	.	TGTGCCAGCAGTCTACAGGGGGCTCAGAACACTGAAGCTTTCTTT	CASSLQGAQNTEAFF
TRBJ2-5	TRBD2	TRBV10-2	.	TGCGCCAGCAGGATAGCGGGGGGGAGTCAAGAGACCCAGTACTTC	CASRIAGGSQETQYF
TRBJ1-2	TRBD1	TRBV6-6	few	TGTGCCAGCGACAGGGGGGACTATGGCTACACCTTC	CASDRGDYGYTF
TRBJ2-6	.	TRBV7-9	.	TGTGCCAGCAGCACCGACAGCCTCCCTGGGGCCAACGTCCTGACTTTC	CASSTDSLPGANVLTF
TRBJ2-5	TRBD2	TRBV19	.	TGTGCCAGTAGTATTAGCGGGCCTGGAGAGACCCAGTACTTC	CASSISGPGETQYF
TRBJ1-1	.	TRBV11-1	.	TGTGCCAGCAACACCCGGGGGGCGCGATTAACTGAAGCTTTCTTT	CASNTRGARLTEAFF
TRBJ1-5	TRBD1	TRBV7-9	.	TGTTCCAGCAGCTTAGGGGGACAGGGAGGCAATCAGCCCCAGCATTTT	CSSSLGGQGGNQPQHF
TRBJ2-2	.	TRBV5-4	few	TGTGCCAGCAGCATGCAGACAGGCAACACCGGGGAGCTGTTTTTT	CASSMQTGNTGELFF
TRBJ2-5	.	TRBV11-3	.	TGTGCCAGCAGCAAGGGGCTAGGAGGGGAAGAGACCCAGTACTTC	CASSKGLGGEETQYF
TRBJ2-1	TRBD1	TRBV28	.	TGTGCCAGTGATACGAGGGACAGGGGATCGGAAGAGCAGTTCTTC	CASDTRDRGSEEQFF
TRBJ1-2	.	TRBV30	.	TGTGCCTTCTTCGTTTCTGGCTACACCTTC	CAFFVSGYTF
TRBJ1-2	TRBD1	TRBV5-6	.	TGTGCCAGCAGCGGGGACGACAGGGGGTATGGCTACACCTTC	CASSGDDRGYGYTF
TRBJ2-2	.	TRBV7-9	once	TGTGCCAGCAGCTTAAATCTAGCGATAAACACCGGGGAGCTGTTTTTT	CASSLNLAINTGELFF
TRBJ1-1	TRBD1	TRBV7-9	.	TGTTCCAGCAGCTTAGAGGTCAGGGGGCGAGGTGAAGCTTTCTTT	CSSSLEVRGRGEAFF
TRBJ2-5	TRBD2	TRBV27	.	TGTGCCAGCAGCAGACTAGCGGGGGGGCAGGAGCAGTACTTC	CASSRLAGGQEQYF
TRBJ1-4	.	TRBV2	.	TGTGCCAGCAGGAAGGACACTTCGACAAAACTGTTTTTT	CASRKDTSTKLFF
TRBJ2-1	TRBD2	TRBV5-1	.	TGCGCCAGCAGCTTGGAACCAAGCGGGGGAAGATACAATGAGCAGTTCTTC	CASSLEPSGGRYNEQFF
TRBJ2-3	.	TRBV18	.	TGTGCCAGCTCACCTCTCGACGGGACAGATACGCAGTATTTT	CASSPLDGTDTQYF
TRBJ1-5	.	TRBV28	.	TGTGCCAGCAGTTTATTCCGGGGTGATCAGCCCCAGCATTTT	CASSLFRGDQPQHF
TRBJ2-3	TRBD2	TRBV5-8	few	TGTGCCAGCAGCCTGACGCTTCGGGGGGGCACAGATACGCAGTATTTT	CASSLTLRGGTDTQYF
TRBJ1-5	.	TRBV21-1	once	TGTGCCAGCAGCATTCCGGGACAGGCTCCTGGTCCCAATCAGCCCCAGCATTTT	CASSIPGQAPGPNQPQHF
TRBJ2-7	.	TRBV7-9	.	TGTTCCAGCAGCCGAGGTACCTACGAGCAGTACTTC	CSSSRGTYEQYF
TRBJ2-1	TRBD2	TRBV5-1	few	TGCGCCAGCAGCTTGGTAGCGGGGGGGCCCGTTAGGTCCTACAATGAGCAGTTCTTC	CASSLVAGGPVRSYNEQFF
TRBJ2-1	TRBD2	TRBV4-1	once	TGCGCCAGCAGCCAAGGACTAGCTCCTAATGAGCAGTTCTTC	CASSQGLAPNEQFF
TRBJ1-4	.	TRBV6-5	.	TGTGCCAGCAGTGAAACCGTACAGGGCGGCAAACTGTTTTTT	CASSETVQGGKLFF
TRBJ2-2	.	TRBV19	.	TGTGCCAGTAGTTTCTCCGGGGAGCTGTTTTTT	CASSFSGELFF
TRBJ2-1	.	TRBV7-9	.	TGTGCCAGCAGCGCGACTACCCCGGGGAATGAGCAGTTCTTC	CASSATTPGNEQFF